Listed here are 14 T cell receptor beta chains from one sample, sequenced in a study of beta chain features in type 1 diabetes (dated by TCRdb to the late 2010s). The library was built by means of the immunoSEQ multiplex PCR assay. The entire isolated RNA was reverse transcribed using the High Capacity cDNA Reverse Transcription Kit, and thus expressed TCRB transcripts were sequenced. The table comes from immuneACCESS by way of TCRdb, which keeps in-frame sequences with V and J called. Part of the clones is missing from these tables; in studies checked, under half for an unresolved V gene and the rest for unknown reasons. Across this sample there are hundreds of thousands of clones, with 30% seen only once. The ten largest clones add up to about 0.06% of the sample. Sequencing used naive CD4+ T cells from blood. In the paper's terms, the cell subset or site label means: true naive CD4+ T cells. Every receptor here comes from a man in his late teens or twenties in good health.

This clone was observed once. CDR3: CSAREYETQYF. The CDR3 DNA is TGCAGTGCTAGGGAGTACGAGACCCAGTACTTC. The J gene is TRBJ2-5, the V gene TRBV20-1; D unclear. The CDR3 spans 11 residues. V dropped 3 bases and J dropped 5 bases, with 7 bases sitting between them. From germline, CDR1 is DFQATT and CDR2 SNEGSKA (reference sequence).

The rearrangement joins TRBV28 to TRBJ2-7; D unresolved. Germline lookup yields CDR1 MDHEN and CDR2 SYDVKM. This CDR3 is built from 12 residues. The V and J ends lost 7 bases and 0 bases respectively, with 7 bases between them. The CDR3 loop reads CASKESSYEQYF. In nucleotides, the CDR3 is TGTGCCAGCAAGGAGAGCTCCTACGAGCAGTACTTC.

The rearrangement links TRBV30 to TRBJ2-4; D is ambiguous. CDR1 is GTSNPN and CDR2 is SVGIG in the germline V gene (reference sequence). Deletions cut 2 bases from V and 1 base from J, with 12 bases between. The CDR3 sequence is 15 residues long. The DNA of the CDR3 is TGTGCCTGGAGTCCCTTCCTTGGGGCCAAAAACATTCAGTACTTC. Protein: CAWSPFLGAKNIQYF.

This chain links TRBV10-3 with TRBJ2-7, with 7 bases lining up with TRBD2. The CDR3 is made up of 12 amino acids. The junction had 10 bases not matched to a gene; V was cut back by 10 bases and J by 7 bases. In germline, CDR1 is ENHRY, CDR2 SYGVKD. The CDR3 region has the DNA TGTGCCACCACGGGGGGACCGGGGGAGCAGTACTTC. This sequence encodes CATTGGPGEQYF.

The chain combines TRBV6-5 with TRBJ2-7; D remains ambiguous. The CDR3 totals 13 residues. Germline assignment: CDR1 MNHEY and CDR2 SVGAGI. With 5 bases removed from V and 2 bases from J, the gap between germline ends came to 10 bases. The CDR3 reads CASSPMGPYEQYF. The DNA of the CDR3 is TGTGCCAGCAGTCCCATGGGTCCCTACGAGCAGTACTTC.

V and J are TRBV30 and TRBJ1-5; no clear D gene. The V end was cut by 1 base, the J end by 4 bases, with 14 bases between. Germline CDR1 and CDR2: GTSNPN and SVGIG (reference sequence). This CDR3 contains 15 residues. CDR3 sequence reads: CAWSDNVPVNQPQHF. CDR3 sequence (DNA): TGTGCCTGGAGTGATAACGTTCCGGTAAATCAGCCCCAGCATTTT.

Turning to this clone: The same CDR3 can be traced to other DNA sequences in this sample. V is TRBV7-9 and J is TRBJ1-5; D is perhaps TRBD1 (5 bases). V gave up 5 bases and J gave up 6 bases, with 8 bases separating them. The CDR3 length is 12 residues. Germline V gives CDR1 SEHNR, CDR2 FQNEAQ (reference sequence). The CDR3 nucleotides read TGTGCCAGCAGCCCCGGGGGTCAGCCCCAGCATTTT. This codes for CASSPGGQPQHF.

The rearrangement joins TRBV4-1 to TRBJ1-2, with a weak D call TRBD1 (5 bases). This CDR3 region has 13 residues. V was pared by 5 bases and J by 2 bases, with 9 bases between. Germline V gene lookup returns CDR1 MGHRA and CDR2 YSYEKL. The chain's CDR3 is CASSVQGNYGYTF. The CDR3 nucleotides read TGCGCCAGCAGCGTTCAGGGAAACTATGGCTACACCTTC.

This clone was found a few times. V gene TRBV29-1 combines with J gene TRBJ2-7, with D tentatively TRBD1 (6 bases). The germline V and J ends were trimmed by 6 bases and 4 bases, with 10 bases remaining between them. CDR3 length: 11 amino acids. From germline, CDR1 is SQVTM and CDR2 ANQGSEA. CDR3: CSVQQGYEQYF. The CDR3, as DNA: TGCAGCGTCCAACAGGGTTACGAGCAGTACTTC.

This rearrangement joins TRBV28 to TRBJ2-1; D not certain. The CDR3 length is 13 residues. Trimming shortened V by 3 bases and J by 3 bases, and 6 bases separated the two germline ends. Germline V CDR1 and CDR2: MDHEN, SYDVKM. This CDR3 reads CASSFSYYNEQFF. In nucleotides, the CDR3 is TGTGCCAGCAGTTTTTCCTACTACAATGAGCAGTTCTTC.

This clone was counted between two and nine times. The chain links TRBV5-6 to TRBJ2-1; D ambiguous. CDR3 length: 13 amino acids. V lost 0 bases to trimming and J lost 2 bases, with 3 bases between them. Germline values: CDR1 SGHDT, CDR2 YYEEEE. As DNA, the CDR3 is TGTGCCAGCAGCTTGGTTGCCTACAATGAGCAGTTCTTC. Translation gives CASSLVAYNEQFF.

J is TRBJ2-5 and V is TRBV10-3; possible D gene TRBD2, 5 bases. With 4 bases removed from V and 1 base from J, the gap between germline ends came to 7 bases. Germline V CDR1 and CDR2: ENHRY, SYGVKD. This CDR3 is 13 amino acids long. The CDR3 reads CAISGGPQETQYF. The CDR3 DNA follows: TGTGCCATCAGTGGAGGGCCCCAAGAGACCCAGTACTTC.

This clone was counted a few times. CDR3 bases: TGTGCCAGCAGCGATCTAGCGGCCACAGATACGCAGTATTTT. Encoded protein: CASSDLAATDTQYF. V is TRBV9 and J is TRBJ2-3, with TRBD2 matching over 7 bases. From germline, CDR1 is SGDLS and CDR2 YYNGEE. Trimming took 3 bases from V and 2 from J; bases not matched to a gene: 3. This CDR3 comprises 14 residues.

The chain links TRBV7-6 to TRBJ2-5; tentative D call: TRBD1 (6 bases). This CDR3 region has 12 residues. Trimming pared 3 bases from V and 5 bases from J, leaving 7 bases between. The germline V gene has CDR1 SGHVS and CDR2 FNYEAQ. DNA of the CDR3: TGTGCCAGCAGCTTCCAGGGGGAGACCCAGTACTTC. This codes for CASSFQGETQYF. Drawing the rest from reference TRBV7-6 and TRBJ2-5, the complete variable domain is GAGVSQSPRYKVTKRGQDVALRCDPISGHVSLYWYRQALGQGPEFLTYFNYEAQQDKSGLPNDRFSAERPEGSISTLTIQRTEQRDSAMYRCASSFQGETQYFGPGTRLLVL.